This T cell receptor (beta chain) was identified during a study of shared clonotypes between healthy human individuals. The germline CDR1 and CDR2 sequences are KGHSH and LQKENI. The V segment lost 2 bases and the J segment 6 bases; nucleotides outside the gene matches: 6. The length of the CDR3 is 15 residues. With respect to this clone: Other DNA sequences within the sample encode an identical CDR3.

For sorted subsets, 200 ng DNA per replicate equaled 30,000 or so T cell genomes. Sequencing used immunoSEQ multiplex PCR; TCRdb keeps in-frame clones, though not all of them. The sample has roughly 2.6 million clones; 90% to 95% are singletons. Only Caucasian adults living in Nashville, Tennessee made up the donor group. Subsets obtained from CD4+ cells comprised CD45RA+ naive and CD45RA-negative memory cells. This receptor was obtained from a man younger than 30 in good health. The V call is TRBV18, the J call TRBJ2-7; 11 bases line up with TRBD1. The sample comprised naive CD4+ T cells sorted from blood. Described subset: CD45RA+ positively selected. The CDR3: CASSPGQGALGEQYF. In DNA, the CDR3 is TGTGCCAGCTCACCAGGACAGGGGGCGTTGGGCGAGCAGTACTTC. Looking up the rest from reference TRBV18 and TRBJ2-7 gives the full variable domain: NAGVMQNPRHLVRRRGQEARLRCSPMKGHSHVYWYRQLPEEGLKFMVYLQKENIIDESGMPKERFSAEFPKEGPSILRIQQVVRGDSAAYFCASSPGQGALGEQYFGPGTRLTVT.